A selection of T cell receptor beta chains follows, all from one sample in a study of blood T cell repertoires in COVID-19. Sequenced by immunoSEQ multiplex PCR; TCRdb stores in-frame clones only, minus some. The table has just under 90,000 clones, about 87% seen once; the top ten hold roughly 0.43%. Sequences were obtained from peripheral blood. The receptors shown here come from a man aged 55 to 70 with acute or convalescent COVID-19. CDR3s include the opening cysteine and the closing phenylalanine or tryptophan. Fields, in order: J gene, V gene, clone size, D gene, CDR3 protein, CDR3 DNA. A D gene is named only where the DNA matches it firmly. Part of the rows lack a size; the others show once, few, many or a class for expanded clones.

TRBJ1-2 | TRBV6-1 | . | TRBD1 | CASSEDRFGTGRGYGYTF | TGTGCCAGCAGTGAAGATAGGTTTGGGACAGGTCGCGGCTATGGCTACACCTTC
TRBJ2-7 | TRBV5-4 | . | TRBD1 | CASSLAGGTGTYEQYF | TGTGCCAGCAGCTTGGCTGGCGGGACAGGGACCTACGAGCAGTACTTC
TRBJ2-7 | TRBV4-1 | . | . | CASSHGGGWNEQYF | TGCGCCAGCAGCCATGGAGGGGGCTGGAACGAGCAGTACTTC
TRBJ2-7 | TRBV7-8 | . | . | CASSSARGGNEQYF | TGTGCCAGCAGCTCAGCGCGAGGAGGGAACGAGCAGTACTTC
TRBJ1-1 | TRBV5-1 | . | TRBD1 | CASSLRTGGLNTEAFF | TGCGCCAGCAGCCTACGGACAGGGGGCCTCAACACTGAAGCTTTCTTT
TRBJ1-5 | TRBV10-2 | . | . | CASSREPLGDQHF | TGCGCCAGCAGTCGGGAGCCCTTGGGGGACCAGCATTTT
TRBJ2-7 | TRBV7-9 | . | TRBD1 | CASSTAGQGAPSYEQYF | TGTGCCAGCAGCACCGCGGGACAGGGTGCCCCCTCCTACGAGCAGTACTTC
TRBJ2-7 | TRBV9 | once | . | CASSMTPTTEQYF | TGTGCCAGCAGCATGACCCCTACTACGGAGCAGTACTTC
TRBJ2-1 | TRBV5-1 | . | TRBD2 | CASSPRDYSYNEQFF | TGCGCCAGCAGCCCCCGGGACTACTCCTACAATGAGCAGTTCTTC
TRBJ2-7 | TRBV4-2 | . | . | CASSQDPFGGLLNEQYF | TGTGCCAGCAGCCAAGACCCGTTCGGGGGATTGTTAAACGAGCAGTACTTC
TRBJ1-1 | TRBV19 | once | TRBD1 | CASSTKQGALKAFF | TGTGCCAGTAGTACAAAACAGGGGGCTTTAAAAGCTTTCTTT
TRBJ2-7 | TRBV9 | . | . | CASSTRQNSYEQYF | TGTGCCAGCAGCACACGACAGAACTCCTACGAGCAGTACTTC
TRBJ1-5 | TRBV18 | . | . | CASSPSREDNQPQHF | TGTGCCAGCTCACCCTCCAGGGAGGACAATCAGCCCCAGCATTTT
TRBJ2-6 | TRBV5-1 | . | . | CASSLGGSNSGANVLTF | TGCGCCAGCAGCTTGGGCGGCAGCAACTCTGGGGCCAACGTCCTGACTTTC
TRBJ2-1 | TRBV12-2 | . | . | CASRLAMQGLVLVAGWSWYNEQFF | TGTGCAAGTCGCTTAGCTATGCAAGGACTGGTACTTGTAGCGGGGTGGTCTTGGTACAATGAGCAGTTCTTC
TRBJ2-7 | TRBV6-1 | . | TRBD2 | CASSEGPSGSYEQYF | TGTGCCAGCAGTGAAGGTCCTAGCGGGAGCTACGAGCAGTACTTC
TRBJ2-7 | TRBV6-2/TRBV6-3 | . | . | CASSHASGSSPLSEQYF | TGTGCCAGCAGTCACGCGAGCGGGTCTAGTCCCCTTTCGGAGCAGTACTTC
TRBJ1-5 | TRBV6-5 | . | . | CASTSGAGNQPQHF | TGTGCCAGCACTTCAGGGGCTGGCAATCAGCCCCAGCATTTT
TRBJ2-7 | TRBV7-9 | few | TRBD2 | CASSASGGRSSNEQYF | TGTGCCAGCAGCGCTAGCGGGGGACGGAGTTCGAACGAGCAGTACTTC
TRBJ2-3 | TRBV10-1 | . | TRBD1 | CASSDAAGGLSMSTDTQYF | TGCGCCAGCAGTGATGCGGCAGGGGGCTTGAGTATGAGCACGGATACGCAGTATTTT
TRBJ1-1 | TRBV5-5 | . | . | CASSLSGEFTSTPEAFF | TGTGCCAGCAGCTTGTCTGGTGAGTTTACCTCTACCCCTGAAGCTTTCTTT
TRBJ2-1 | TRBV12-3/TRBV12-4 | . | . | CASSQTHPNEQFF | TGTGCCAGCAGCCAGACACATCCCAATGAGCAGTTCTTC
TRBJ1-2 | TRBV9 | . | . | CASSAGGETGTHYGYTF | TGTGCCAGCAGCGCCGGGGGGGAAACCGGGACACACTATGGCTACACCTTC
TRBJ2-1 | TRBV5-4 | . | . | CASSFRGRNEQFF | TGTGCCAGCAGCTTCAGGGGAAGGAATGAGCAGTTCTTC
TRBJ2-3 | TRBV4-2 | . | TRBD2 | CASRGTSGRDDTQYF | TGTGCCAGCAGGGGGACTAGCGGGAGAGATGATACGCAGTATTTT
TRBJ1-1 | TRBV25-1 | once | . | CASILHRGGSEAFF | TGTGCCAGCATCCTCCATAGGGGAGGGAGTGAAGCTTTCTTT
TRBJ2-7 | TRBV27 | . | TRBD2 | CASSSFSGRHPYEQYF | TGTGCCAGCAGTTCATTCAGCGGGAGGCACCCCTACGAGCAGTACTTC
TRBJ2-1 | TRBV19 | . | TRBD2 | CASSAGLAGNNEQFF | TGTGCCAGTAGTGCGGGACTAGCGGGGAACAATGAGCAGTTCTTC
TRBJ2-7 | TRBV9 | . | TRBD2 | CASSALTSAYEQYF | TGTGCCAGCAGCGCGCTAACTAGCGCCTACGAGCAGTACTTC
TRBJ2-3 | TRBV7-3 | . | . | CASRAESTDTQYF | TGTGCCAGCAGGGCAGAAAGCACAGATACGCAGTATTTT
TRBJ2-1 | TRBV29-1 | few | . | CSVGGPAGGTYNEQFF | TGCAGCGTTGGGGGCCCCGCCGGTGGCACCTACAATGAGCAGTTCTTC
TRBJ1-3 | TRBV9 | . | TRBD1 | CASSTRGQGIAGNTIYF | TGTGCCAGCAGCACTCGGGGACAGGGGATTGCTGGAAACACCATATATTTT
TRBJ2-5 | TRBV5-1 | . | TRBD2 | CASSLGATSGGQETQYF | TGCGCCAGCAGCTTGGGTGCGACTAGCGGAGGCCAAGAGACCCAGTACTTC
TRBJ2-7 | TRBV7-2 | . | . | CASSSSRDGSPYEQYF | TGTGCCAGCAGCTCCTCACGGGACGGGAGCCCCTACGAGCAGTACTTC
TRBJ1-5 | TRBV2 | . | . | CASSQLTEGNQPQHF | TGTGCCAGCAGCCAACTCACCGAGGGCAATCAGCCCCAGCATTTT
TRBJ1-2 | TRBV6-1 | . | TRBD1 | CASSEVGTGDWYGYTF | TGTGCCAGCAGTGAAGTTGGGACAGGGGATTGGTATGGCTACACCTTC
TRBJ2-7 | TRBV7-6 | . | TRBD2 | CASSLPTGTSGLTYEQYF | TGTGCCAGCAGCTTACCTACCGGGACTAGCGGTTTGACCTACGAGCAGTACTTC
TRBJ2-1 | TRBV3-1/TRBV3-2 | . | TRBD2 | CASSQPSGPNNEQFF | TGTGCCAGCAGCCAGCCTAGCGGTCCGAACAATGAGCAGTTCTTC
TRBJ2-1 | TRBV6-6 | . | . | CASSPPTNRRSGEQFF | TGTGCCAGCAGCCCCCCGACGAACCGGAGAAGCGGTGAGCAGTTCTTC
TRBJ2-6 | TRBV7-2 | . | TRBD1 | CASSLRQGPFSSGANVLTF | TGTGCCAGCAGCTTACGACAGGGTCCCTTTAGCTCTGGGGCCAACGTCCTGACTTTC
TRBJ2-2 | TRBV24-1 | . | . | CATSDFRQDAGELFF | TGTGCCACCAGTGATTTCCGACAGGATGCCGGGGAGCTGTTTTTT
TRBJ1-6 | TRBV6-5 | . | TRBD1 | CASSQGVRDSPLHF | TGTGCCAGCAGTCAGGGGGTTCGAGATTCACCCCTCCACTTT
TRBJ2-7 | TRBV19 | . | TRBD1 | CASSMGQEPYEQYF | TGTGCCAGTAGTATGGGACAGGAGCCCTACGAGCAGTACTTC
TRBJ1-5 | TRBV28 | . | . | CASSSGEGWINQPQHF | TGTGCCAGCAGTTCGGGCGAGGGCTGGATTAATCAGCCCCAGCATTTT